This T cell receptor beta chain was sequenced for a study of blood T cell repertoires in COVID-19. Turning to the study itself: Sample material is recorded as cDNA or gDNA derived from T cells, B-cell-depleted T cells, or PBMCs.

Grouping used clinical history reported by participants in a survey and questionnaire. Original processing notes: Amplification with reference gene primers provided the estimates of nucleated cell counts. The assay was immunoSEQ multiplex PCR, and TCRdb's table has in-frame clones only and misses some. V and J calls and clone size are those listed in that table; D and trimming were worked out from the DNA. The repertoire includes 50,000 to 80,000 clones, more than 75% of them detected once, and over 9% sits in the top ten. V was pared by 9 bases and J by 5 bases, with 7 bases of the junction left unmatched. CDR1 and CDR2 from the germline V gene are KGHDR and SFDVKD. This CDR3 comprises 14 residues.

V usage is TRBV24-1 and J usage is TRBJ2-1, with 9 positions matching TRBD2. The sample consisted of PBMCs or T cells enriched from blood (not recorded which). This sequence was found in a woman in her 40s who had recovered from COVID-19. The CDR3 region has the DNA TGTGCCACCGCAGCGGGGGGACAACACAATGAGCAGTTCTTC. Its protein product is CATAAGGQHNEQFF.